This TCR beta chain was found in a study of OX40 agonist ivuxolimab in advanced cancers. Across the study: Of mixed ages from about 23 to 90 and averaging approximately 60 years, the group was about 80% male. General observations from the study: Within 6 weeks, CD4+ and CD8+ blood T cells expanded clonally at 0.1 to 3.0 mg/kg.

Patients with a history of autoimmune disease or on systemic immunosuppression were excluded. The CDR3 totals 14 residues. Looked up from germline, CDR1 is SNHLY and CDR2 is FYNNEI. Trimming removed 2 bases from V and 2 bases from J; junction bases left unmatched: 3. In this sample, this clone turned up once. Its antigen is not identified. The method was immunoSEQ multiplex PCR; TCRdb's version includes in-frame clones alone and lacks a portion of them. Among 48,000 or so clones listed, 94% were seen once. This chain connects TRBV2 to TRBJ2-7; 7 bases fit TRBD2. This specimen consisted of CD4+ or CD8+ T cells sorted from blood, obtained in a trial of the OX40 agonist ivuxolimab. This TCR came from an adult with an advanced solid tumor such as melanoma, head and neck, liver or kidney cancer. The DNA for the CDR3 is TGTGCCAGCAGTGAACAAGCGGGAACCTACGAGCAGTACTTC. Protein sequence: CASSEQAGTYEQYF.